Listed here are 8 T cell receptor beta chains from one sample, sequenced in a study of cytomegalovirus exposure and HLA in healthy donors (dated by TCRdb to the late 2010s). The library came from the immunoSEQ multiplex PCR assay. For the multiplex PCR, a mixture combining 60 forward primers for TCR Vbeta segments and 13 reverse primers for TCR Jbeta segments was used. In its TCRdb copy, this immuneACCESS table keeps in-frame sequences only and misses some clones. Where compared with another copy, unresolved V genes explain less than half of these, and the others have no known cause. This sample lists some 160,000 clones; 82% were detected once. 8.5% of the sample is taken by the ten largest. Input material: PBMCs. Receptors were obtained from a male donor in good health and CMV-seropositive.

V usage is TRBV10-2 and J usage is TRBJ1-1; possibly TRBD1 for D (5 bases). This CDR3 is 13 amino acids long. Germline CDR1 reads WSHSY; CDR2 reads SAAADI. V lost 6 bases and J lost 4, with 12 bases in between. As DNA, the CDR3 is TGCGCCAGCAGCCCCCTGGGGGGCACTGAAGCTTTCTTT. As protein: CASSPLGGTEAFF.

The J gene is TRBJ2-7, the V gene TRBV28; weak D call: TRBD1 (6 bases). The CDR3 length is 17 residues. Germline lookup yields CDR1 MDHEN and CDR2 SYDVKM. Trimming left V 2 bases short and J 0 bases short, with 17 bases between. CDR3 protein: CASSLDLWGQSSYEQYF. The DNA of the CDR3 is TGTGCCAGCAGTTTAGATCTATGGGGGCAGAGCTCCTACGAGCAGTACTTC.

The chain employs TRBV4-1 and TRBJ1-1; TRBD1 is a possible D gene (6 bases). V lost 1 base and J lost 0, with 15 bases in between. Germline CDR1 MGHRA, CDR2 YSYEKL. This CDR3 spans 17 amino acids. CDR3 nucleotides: TGCGCCAGCAGCCAAGGGCTGACAGGCCCCATGAACACTGAAGCTTTCTTT. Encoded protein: CASSQGLTGPMNTEAFF.

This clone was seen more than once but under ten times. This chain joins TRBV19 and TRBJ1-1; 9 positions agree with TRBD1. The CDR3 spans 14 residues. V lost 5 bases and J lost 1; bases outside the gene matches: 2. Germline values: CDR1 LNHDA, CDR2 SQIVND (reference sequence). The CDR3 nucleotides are TGTGCCAGTAGTGTACAGGGGGCGAACACTGAAGCTTTCTTT. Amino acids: CASSVQGANTEAFF.

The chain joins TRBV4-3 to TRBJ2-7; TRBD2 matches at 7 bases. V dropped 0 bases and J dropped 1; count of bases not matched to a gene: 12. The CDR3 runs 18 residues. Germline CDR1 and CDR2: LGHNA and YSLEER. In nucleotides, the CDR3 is TGCGCCAGCAGCCAAGAAAGGCCCCAAGCGGGACTTTCCTACGAGCAGTACTTC. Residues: CASSQERPQAGLSYEQYF.

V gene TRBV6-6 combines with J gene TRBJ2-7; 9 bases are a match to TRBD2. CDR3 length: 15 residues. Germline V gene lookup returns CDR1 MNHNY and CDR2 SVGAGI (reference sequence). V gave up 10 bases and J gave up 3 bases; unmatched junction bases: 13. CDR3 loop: CATRESVAGVYEQYF. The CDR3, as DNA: TGTGCCACCCGAGAAAGTGTAGCGGGGGTCTACGAGCAGTACTTC.

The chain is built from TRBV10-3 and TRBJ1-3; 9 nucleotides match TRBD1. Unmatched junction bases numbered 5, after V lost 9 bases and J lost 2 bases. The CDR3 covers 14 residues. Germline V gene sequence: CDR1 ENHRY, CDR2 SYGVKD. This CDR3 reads CAMTQGAPGNTIYF. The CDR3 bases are TGTGCCATGACACAGGGGGCCCCTGGAAACACCATATATTTT.

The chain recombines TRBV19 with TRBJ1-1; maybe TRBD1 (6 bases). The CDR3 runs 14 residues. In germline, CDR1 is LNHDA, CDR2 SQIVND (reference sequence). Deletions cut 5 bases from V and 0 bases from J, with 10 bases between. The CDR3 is CASSSTGMNTEAFF. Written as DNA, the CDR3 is TGTGCCAGTAGTTCCACAGGGATGAACACTGAAGCTTTCTTT.